This entry concerns a single T cell receptor (beta chain). Antigen: not known. This CDR3 comprises 14 residues. The V gene's germline CDR1 is MNHNY and CDR2 SVGAGI (reference sequence). The ends were cut back, 4 bases at V and 0 bases at J, with 8 bases in the middle. The data are from a study of CD4 T cells in relation to SARS-CoV-2 and coronaviruses. The unexposed donors gave CD4+ T cells in 2011-2018, prior to COVID-19. CD4+ T cells were isolated from the cells after around eleven days of culture. Half the medium was replaced with IL-2 medium on days 3 and 7. General study findings and limits: In roughly 65% of donors, memory CD4+ clonotypes crossrecognized SARS-CoV-2 and at least one common cold coronavirus spike. Each donor contributed either pre-pandemic or post-infection samples, not both.

This table comes from immunoSEQ multiplex PCR, and its TCRdb copy is limited to in-frame clones, with some not included. The sample consists of 25,000 to 30,000 clones, roughly 69% of them appearing once. This TCR derives from a human donor in good health. The rearrangement links TRBV6-6 to TRBJ2-3; D is unresolved. Source material: CD4+ T cells from PBMCs, cultured in vitro. CDR3 in DNA: TGTGCCAGCAGTTTTACAGTTAGCACAGATACGCAGTATTTT. It codes for CASSFTVSTDTQYF.